This T cell receptor (beta chain) was captured by sequencing in a study of STAT5B mutations in CD4+ large granular lymphocyte leukemia. Study-wide background: The CDR3 'QG' motif was associated with a particular HLA allele among healthy donors. Broader study findings: Compared with healthy controls (2/35), patient top clones favored TRBV06 (8/27). No patients shared main leukemic clonotypes, though around 27% appeared at low frequency elsewhere.

The V gene lost 2 bases and the J gene lost 4 bases, with 12 bases spanning the gap. The CDR3 runs 14 residues. Per the germline V gene, CDR1 is MDHEN and CDR2 is SYDVKM. Controls came from buffy coats of healthy blood donors. For this clone: Its target is not known.

Only in-frame clones appear in the TCRdb table, and some are missing; sequencing was by immunoSEQ multiplex PCR. Of tens of thousands of clones in the sample, 65% to 75% are singletons; the top ten hold 2.5% to 3.5%. The clonotype originates from a human donor in good health. What was sequenced was CD4+ T cells from blood buffy coats. The chain carries TRBV28 and TRBJ2-7; D perhaps matches TRBD1 (5 bases). CDR3 region: CASSLSFSGYEQYF. Written as DNA, the CDR3 is TGTGCCAGCAGTTTAAGTTTTTCAGGGTACGAGCAGTACTTC.